This is a list of T cell receptor beta chains from one sample in a study of shared clonotypes between healthy human individuals. Clones were read by immunoSEQ multiplex PCR, and TCRdb kept only the in-frame ones, dropping some. The data show around 2.3 million clones, 95% seen once. Sequencing input: naive CD4+ T cells sorted from blood. The receptor set was obtained from a man younger than 35 in good health. CDR3s include the opening cysteine and the closing phenylalanine or tryptophan. Each record gives: V gene, clone size, D gene, J gene, CDR3 protein, CDR3 DNA. D genes are given only for firm matches. Some rows have no size entry. The others give once, few or many, or a class for an expanded clone.

TRBV5-6,.,.,TRBJ1-2,CASSLLNILANYGYTF,TGTGCCAGCAGCTTGCTGAATATTCTTGCTAACTATGGCTACACCTTC
TRBV7-9,.,TRBD1,TRBJ2-5,CASSLVGQPGGKETQYF,TGTGCCAGCAGCTTAGTCGGTCAGCCAGGGGGCAAGGAGACCCAGTACTTC
TRBV7-9,.,.,TRBJ2-7,CASSPTPRGHSYEQYF,TGTGCCAGCAGCCCCACTCCCAGGGGTCACTCCTACGAGCAGTACTTC
TRBV9,.,TRBD2,TRBJ2-1,CASSVALDSGYNEQFF,TGTGCCAGCAGCGTAGCTCTAGATAGCGGGTACAATGAGCAGTTCTTC
TRBV25-1,.,.,TRBJ2-7,CASSEYLDYEQYF,TGTGCCAGCAGTGAATATCTAGACTACGAGCAGTACTTC
TRBV18,.,.,TRBJ2-7,CASSAGVTYEQYF,TGTGCCAGCTCAGCAGGGGTCACCTACGAGCAGTACTTC
TRBV25-1,.,.,TRBJ2-7,CASSGGGLGHLYEQYF,TGTGCCAGCAGTGGGGGTGGTCTCGGACACCTCTACGAGCAGTACTTC
TRBV10-3,.,.,TRBJ2-3,CAISEGEYTQYF,TGTGCCATCAGTGAAGGGGAATATACGCAGTATTTT
TRBV30,.,.,TRBJ1-1,CAWRDTGANTEAFF,TGTGCCTGGAGGGATACAGGTGCGAACACTGAAGCTTTCTTT
TRBV18,.,.,TRBJ2-5,CASSPPGWGPAGETQYF,TGTGCCAGCTCACCACCGGGTTGGGGCCCGGCGGGGGAGACCCAGTACTTC
TRBV5-1,.,TRBD1,TRBJ1-6,CASSLSPGGSNSPLHF,TGCGCCAGCAGCTTAAGTCCAGGGGGCTCTAATTCACCCCTCCACTTT
TRBV2,.,.,TRBJ2-2,CASNPATDTGELFF,TGTGCCAGCAATCCGGCCACCGACACCGGGGAGCTGTTTTTT
TRBV7-9,.,.,TRBJ2-1,CASSLGESQQFF,TGTGCCAGCAGCTTAGGGGAGTCCCAACAGTTCTTC
TRBV7-3,.,.,TRBJ2-2,CASSSQGRGLDSTGELFF,TGTGCCAGCAGCTCCCAGGGGCGCGGCCTTGACAGCACCGGGGAGCTGTTTTTT
TRBV5-4,once,TRBD1,TRBJ2-5,CASSLGGDRQTQYF,TGTGCCAGCAGCTTGGGGGGGGACAGGCAGACCCAGTACTTC
TRBV30,.,TRBD1,TRBJ1-4,CAWSVQGAWEKLFF,TGTGCCTGGAGTGTACAGGGGGCGTGGGAAAAACTGTTTTTT
TRBV6-1,once,TRBD1,TRBJ1-5,CASSEDGRWTGLNQPQHF,TGTGCCAGCAGTGAGGACGGACGCTGGACAGGTCTCAATCAGCCCCAGCATTTT
TRBV4-1,.,.,TRBJ2-1,CASSLGRTAYNEQFF,TGCGCCAGCAGCCTGGGACGCACTGCCTACAATGAGCAGTTCTTC
TRBV6-5,.,.,TRBJ2-2,CASSADTGELFF,TGTGCCAGCAGTGCCGACACCGGGGAGCTGTTTTTT
TRBV4-1,.,.,TRBJ2-3,CASSLGVFPSTDTQYF,TGCGCCAGCAGCCTCGGGGTTTTTCCTAGCACAGATACGCAGTATTTT
TRBV9,.,.,TRBJ2-7,CASSADGSSYEQYF,TGTGCCAGCAGCGCGGACGGGTCCTCCTACGAGCAGTACTTC
TRBV5-6,.,TRBD2,TRBJ2-5,CASSFGLAGKRQETQYF,TGTGCCAGCAGCTTTGGCCTAGCGGGGAAGAGACAAGAGACCCAGTACTTC